These T cell receptor beta chains were read from a single sample in a study of blood T cell repertoires in COVID-19. The method was immunoSEQ multiplex PCR; TCRdb's version includes in-frame clones alone and lacks a portion of them. The sample contains approximately 120,000 clones, roughly four fifths of which appear only once. The sequencing input was peripheral blood. Receptors originate from a young man with COVID-19, enrolled during active disease. The CDR3 runs from the conserved cysteine through the conserved F or W. A D gene is named only where the DNA matches it firmly. Expanded clones are given a class, and other clones once, few, many or no size at all.

15	NA	TRBV4-2	TRBJ2-1	TRBD2	CASSQEIAGGQAQFF	TGTGCCAGCAGCCAAGAAATAGCGGGGGGGCAGGCGCAGTTCTTC
15	NA	TRBV28	TRBJ1-4	TRBD1	CASRLGGTGNEKLFF	TGTGCCAGCAGACTCGGCGGGACAGGGAATGAAAAACTGTTTTTT
16	once	TRBV6-6	TRBJ2-5	TRBD2	CASSYSGTSAHGTQYF	TGTGCCAGCAGTTACTCCGGGACTAGCGCCCATGGGACCCAGTACTTC
12	NA	TRBV11-2	TRBJ1-2	NA	CASSLSGHGYTF	TGTGCCAGCAGCTTAAGCGGCCATGGCTACACCTTC
14	NA	TRBV30	TRBJ2-7	TRBD1	CAWSPGQGTYEQYF	TGTGCCTGGAGTCCGGGACAGGGCACCTACGAGCAGTACTTC
14	NA	TRBV7-6	TRBJ2-1	NA	CASSLSTGPNEQFF	TGTGCCAGCAGCTTAAGCACAGGGCCTAATGAGCAGTTCTTC
14	NA	TRBV5-1	TRBJ2-1	TRBD2	CASSLGLAMHEQFF	TGCGCCAGCAGCTTGGGACTAGCTATGCATGAGCAGTTCTTC
14	NA	TRBV19	TRBJ2-1	TRBD2	CASSIVGGPVNPFF	TGTGCCAGTAGTATCGTGGGAGGGCCTGTAAATCCGTTCTTC
16	NA	TRBV5-1	TRBJ1-1	TRBD1	CASKRTGGSWDTEAFF	TGCGCCAGCAAGAGGACAGGGGGATCTTGGGACACTGAAGCTTTCTTT
15	NA	TRBV19	TRBJ1-6	NA	CASSIGAHSNSPLHF	TGTGCCAGTAGTATAGGGGCCCACAGTAATTCACCCCTCCACTTT
15	NA	TRBV27	TRBJ1-2	NA	CASSLFLGGSGGYTF	TGTGCCAGCAGTCTTTTCCTGGGGGGTTCTGGAGGCTACACCTTC
13	NA	TRBV9	TRBJ1-1	TRBD1	CASSVKQTGEAFF	TGTGCCAGCAGTGTTAAACAAACAGGGGAGGCTTTCTTT
17	NA	TRBV6-2/TRBV6-3	TRBJ2-7	TRBD2	CASSSPKTSGGAYEQYF	TGTGCCAGCAGTTCCCCAAAAACTAGCGGAGGGGCGTACGAGCAGTACTTC
13	NA	TRBV11-2	TRBJ2-1	NA	CASSWGPDNEQFF	TGTGCCAGCAGCTGGGGCCCCGACAATGAGCAGTTCTTC
15	NA	TRBV28	TRBJ1-4	TRBD1	CASSLTGVTDEKLFF	TGTGCCAGCAGTTTAACAGGGGTCACGGATGAAAAACTGTTTTTT
16	NA	TRBV11-3	TRBJ2-1	TRBD1	CASSFSQGTDYNEQFF	TGTGCCAGCAGCTTCAGCCAAGGGACAGACTACAATGAGCAGTTCTTC
14	NA	TRBV2	TRBJ2-1	NA	CASIQTRSYNEQFF	TGTGCCAGCATACAGACCCGCTCCTACAATGAGCAGTTCTTC
15	NA	TRBV7-3	TRBJ2-5	TRBD2	CASSLTGGYQETQYF	TGTGCCAGCAGCTTAACCGGGGGGTACCAAGAGACCCAGTACTTC
16	NA	TRBV11-2	TRBJ2-1	TRBD2	CASSSLGTTAYNEQFF	TGTGCCAGCAGCTCGCTCGGGACTACCGCTTACAATGAGCAGTTCTTC
13	NA	TRBV6-5	TRBJ2-7	TRBD1	CASSRTGSYEQYF	TGTGCCAGCAGTCGGACAGGGTCCTACGAGCAGTACTTC
16	NA	TRBV15	TRBJ2-1	NA	CATRGPGQTAYNEQFF	TGTGCCACCAGAGGGCCCGGACAGACAGCCTACAATGAGCAGTTCTTC
18	once	TRBV7-9	TRBJ1-2	NA	CASSFLQVRRIGGDGYTF	TGTGCCAGCAGCTTCCTCCAGGTGAGGAGGATAGGGGGAGATGGCTACACCTTC